This passage covers 7 T cell receptor beta chains from one sample sequenced in a study of blood T cell repertoires in COVID-19 (dated by TCRdb to 2020 to 2022). Libraries were built with the immunoSEQ multiplex PCR assay. Not all clones reach the TCRdb copy of this immuneACCESS table, which keeps in-frame sequences only. Checked studies attribute under half of the gap to unresolved V genes and leave the rest unexplained. The sample table records some 190,000 clones; more than 85% of these occur just once. The biggest ten clones account for just under 25% of the sample. Sequencing was performed on PBMCs or T cells enriched from blood (not recorded which). These receptors were obtained from a woman aged 40 to 50 in a cohort exposed to, infected with or recovered from COVID-19 (not recorded which).

The chain employs TRBV30 and TRBJ1-1; possibly TRBD1 for D (6 bases). Germline V gene sequence: CDR1 GTSNPN, CDR2 SVGIG (reference sequence). CDR3 length: 13 amino acids. With 0 bases removed from V and 10 bases from J, the gap between germline ends came to 15 bases. The CDR3 nucleotides are TGTGCCTGGAGTGTAGGCAGGGGAGACGGAGCTTTCTTT. Amino acids: CAWSVGRGDGAFF.

The V gene is TRBV7-2, the J gene TRBJ1-2; tentative D call: TRBD1 (5 bases). V was trimmed by 3 bases and J by 7 bases, leaving 15 bases between them. Germline loops: CDR1 SGHTA, CDR2 FQGNSA. CDR3 size: 14 residues. The CDR3 is CASSFSTAVSGYTF. CDR3 coding DNA: TGTGCCAGCAGCTTCTCGACAGCAGTTTCTGGCTACACCTTC. Looking up the rest from reference TRBV7-2 and TRBJ1-2 gives the full variable domain: GAGVSQSPSNKVTEKGKDVELRCDPISGHTALYWYRQSLGQGLEFLIYFQGNSAPDKSGLPSDRFSAERTGGSVSTLTIQRTQQEDSAVYLCASSFSTAVSGYTFGSGTRLTVV.

The chain combines TRBV27 with TRBJ2-5; TRBD1 agrees at 7 bases. The length of the CDR3 is 16 residues. V lost 5 bases to trimming and J lost 3 bases; unmatched junction nucleotides: 12. The V gene's germline CDR1 is MNHEY and CDR2 SMNVEV (reference sequence). CDR3 region: CASSPPSRDRKETQYF. CDR3 sequence (DNA): TGTGCCAGCAGTCCCCCATCCCGGGACAGAAAAGAGACCCAGTACTTC.

This chain uses TRBV12-3 or TRBV12-4 with TRBJ1-1, with a tentative D call TRBD1 (5 bases). The CDR3 length is 13 residues. V lost 7 bases and J lost 5, with 14 bases in between. The CDR3 region is CASNLIGGTEAFF. For the CDR3, the DNA is TGTGCCAGCAATCTAATCGGGGGTACTGAAGCTTTCTTT.

Written as DNA, the CDR3 is TGTGCCACCAGTGCTCGGCGGGACCGCACAGATACGCAGTATTTT. Protein product: CATSARRDRTDTQYF. The V gene is TRBV24-1, the J gene TRBJ2-3; a possible D gene is TRBD2 (6 bases). The CDR3 sequence is 15 residues long. The germline V gene encodes CDR1 KGHDR and CDR2 SFDVKD. The V end lost 5 bases, the J end lost 1 base, and 12 bases lay between the germline ends.

This sequence joins TRBV7-8 and TRBJ2-1; 10 nucleotides line up with TRBD2. CDR3 length: 18 residues. CDR1 SGHVS and CDR2 FQNEAQ come from the germline V gene. The junction had 10 bases not matched to a gene; V was cut back by 1 base and J by 4 bases. Here the CDR3 reads CASSLGIAGGPFYNEQFF. The CDR3 coding sequence is TGTGCCAGCAGCTTAGGGATAGCGGGGGGTCCTTTTTACAATGAGCAGTTCTTC.

The chain carries TRBV10-3 and TRBJ2-5; 8 bases fit TRBD2. This CDR3 contains 17 residues. J was trimmed by 0 bases and V by 3 bases; bases with no gene match: 9. Germline V lookup: CDR1 ENHRY, CDR2 SYGVKD. DNA of the CDR3: TGTGCCATCAGTGAAAGGCAGACGGGGGGGTACCAAGAGACCCAGTACTTC. Translated, it gives CAISERQTGGYQETQYF.